This T cell receptor (beta chain) stems from a study of blood T cell repertoires in COVID-19. Turning to the study itself: Some COVID-19 samples were acute and others convalescent; all came from the United States, Italy and Spain. Sources were T cells, B-cell-depleted T cells, or PBMCs; the material itself was cDNA or gDNA.

Original processing notes: Amplification with reference gene primers provided the estimates of nucleated cell counts. The table came from immunoSEQ multiplex PCR; TCRdb's copy has only in-frame clones and leaves some out. The DNA gave D and trimming, while V, J and clone size come from that table. Of 270,000 or so clones listed, 86% are singletons. The CDR3 is made up of 15 amino acids. The V gene lost 6 bases and the J gene lost 7 bases, with 18 bases spanning the gap. Germline-derived CDR1 and CDR2 are MNHEY and SMNVEV (reference sequence). V and J are TRBV27 and TRBJ2-2; D is perhaps TRBD1 (6 bases). Material: peripheral blood. The receptor was derived from a woman younger than 45 with COVID-19, enrolled during active disease. As DNA, the CDR3 is TGTGCCAGCAGGAGGGGCAGGGGTTCTAGCGGGGAGCTGTTTTTT. This sequence encodes CASRRGRGSSGELFF.